This record covers a single TCR beta chain. The sample holds many counts of this clonotype. This receptor's antigen is unknown. One base away there is no much larger clone; base qualities are not given. V loses 6 bases of germline sequence and J loses 2 bases, and the interval between the two ends is 13 bases. In the germline V gene, CDR1 corresponds to SNHLY and CDR2 to FYNNEI. Taken from cysteine to phenylalanine, the CDR3 has 14 residues. The kept DNA is CDR3 alone, 42 bases in frame from the first base. In light of the paper, this sample's time point label describes: persistent/refractory GD, antithyroid drugs over 5 years with positive TRAb. For both TCR sequencing and RNA sequencing, RNA was extracted from PBMCs in TRIzol. The diagnosis of Graves' disease was made according to American Thyroid Association guidelines. Patients for the study were recruited at an endocrinology department in Xi'an, China. Each patient gave approximately 9 milliliters of peripheral blood, collected in an EDTA anticoagulant tube. PBMCs were isolated by Ficoll Paque Plus density gradient separation without further T cell sorting. An Agilent 2100 Bioanalyzer and agarose gel were used to assess RNA quality, and a NanoDrop 2000 was used to measure RNA concentration.

These data originate in a study of regulatory T cells in long-lasting Graves disease (TCRdb year 2021). Context from the whole study: To count as having persistent Graves' disease, a patient had to have received antithyroid drug treatment for over 5 years with TSH receptor autoantibodies remaining persistently positive. Peripheral blood TCR sequencing and RNA sequencing compared persistent Graves' disease patients with newly diagnosed Graves' disease patients. A total of about 35 samples underwent TCR sequencing, from roughly 13 patients with persistent Graves' disease and approximately 20 patients with newly diagnosed Graves' disease. In the clinical cohort, patients with persistent Graves' disease had used antithyroid drugs for an average of about 10.3 years. The study was conducted in China and was registered as a clinical trial. Study-level results and caveats: Only the TCR beta chain was sequenced and analyzed. The study examined only peripheral blood because the primary lesion, thyroid tissue, could not be accessed. Compared with newly diagnosed patients, persistent Graves' disease patients had lower TCR Shannon entropy and fewer highly expanded clones, which suggests clonal expansion. The authors acknowledged the small sample size as a limitation that may reduce accuracy. Persistent patients shared more public clonotypes among themselves (around 3,000) than newly diagnosed patients did (roughly 910). TRBV28, TRBJ1-2 and TRBJ2-5 were preferentially used in persistent disease, while TRBV20-1 and TRBJ2-1 were favored in newly diagnosed disease.

The library was built by means of multiplex PCR. Data came from an Illumina HiSeq 4000. To build TCR beta libraries, CDR3 regions were amplified by Arm-PCR using iRepertoire HTBI primers. Before sequencing, the PCR products underwent gel purification. The authors processed their data as follows. A total of 62 TRBV and some 15 TRBJ segments were identified across samples and were used for gene usage analysis of CDR3 amino acid clonotypes. COPE and FqMerger were used to merge filtered high-quality paired reads into contigs. Contigs were aligned with BLAST to IMGT TRBV, TRBD and TRBJ reference genes, and CDR3 was defined per IMGT. Clonotypes above 0.1% frequency were classified as highly expanded clones. Shannon entropy was used to measure repertoire diversity, and the Gini coefficient was used to measure V-J evenness. Public clonotypes were defined as clonotypes shared by more than one individual. TCRdb reworked the public reads: Q25 trimming with fastp, MiXCR clone assembly, productive beta chains retained. Each CDR3 protein appears once, grouped with its most common genes and DNA. V and J calls and clone size were set by TCRdb, not the authors. A total of 390,000 or so distinct CDR3 sequences appear in this sample, roughly 24% of them only once. The top ten hold around 30% of the sample.

The chain was built from TRBV2 and TRBJ2-5, with the D segment identity uncertain. The specimen comprised peripheral blood mononuclear cells (PBMCs), sampled when the disease was refractory, from a patient treated with antithyroid drugs. The receptor's source is a woman in her thirties or forties with Graves disease. Donor details come from another sample of the same person, matched by shared clones. The CDR3 loop reads CASRPRVLQETQYF. The nucleotide sequence is given as TGTGCCAGCAGGCCCCGGGTCCTACAAGAGACCCAGTACTTC. The entire variable domain, with the stretches around the CDR3 drawn from the reference TRBV2 and TRBJ2-5 proteins, is EPEVTQTPSHQVTQMGQEVILRCVPISNHLYFYWYRQILGQKVEFLVSFYNNEISEKSEIFDDQFSVERPDGSNFTLKIRSTKLEDSAMYFCASRPRVLQETQYFGPGTRLLVL.